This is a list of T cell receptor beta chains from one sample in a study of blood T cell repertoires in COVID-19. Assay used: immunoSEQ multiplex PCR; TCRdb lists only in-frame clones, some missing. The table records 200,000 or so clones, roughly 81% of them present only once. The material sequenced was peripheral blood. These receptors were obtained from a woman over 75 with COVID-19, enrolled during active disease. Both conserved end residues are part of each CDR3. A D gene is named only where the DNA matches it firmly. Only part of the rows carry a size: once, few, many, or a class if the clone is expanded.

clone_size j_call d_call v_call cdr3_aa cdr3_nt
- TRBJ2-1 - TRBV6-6 CASSYPDEQFF TGTGCCAGCAGTTACCCCGATGAGCAGTTCTTC
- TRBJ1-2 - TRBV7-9 CASSLTNGYGYTF TGTGCCAGCAGCTTAACCAACGGGTATGGCTACACCTTC
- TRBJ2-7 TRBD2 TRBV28 CASSRKLAGHYEQYF TGTGCCAGCAGCCGAAAACTAGCGGGGCACTACGAGCAGTACTTC
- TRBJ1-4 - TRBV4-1 CASSPLQNLNEKLFF TGCGCCAGCAGCCCCTTACAGAACCTTAATGAAAAACTGTTTTTT
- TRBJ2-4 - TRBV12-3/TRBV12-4 CASRPNPGIAQYF TGTGCCAGCAGGCCCAATCCCGGGATCGCACAGTACTTC
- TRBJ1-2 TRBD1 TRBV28 CASSIDRGGGYTF TGTGCCAGCAGCATCGACAGGGGAGGTGGCTACACCTTC
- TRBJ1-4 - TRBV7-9 CASSDQGVREKLFF TGTGCCAGCAGCGATCAGGGCGTAAGGGAAAAACTGTTTTTT
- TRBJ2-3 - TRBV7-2 CASSPHWASRPTDTQYF TGTGCCAGCAGCCCGCACTGGGCCAGCCGGCCCACAGATACGCAGTATTTT
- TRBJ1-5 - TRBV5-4 CASSTGLSNQPQHF TGTGCCAGCAGTACAGGGTTGAGCAATCAGCCCCAGCATTTT
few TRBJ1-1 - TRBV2 CASTTSRGTEAFF TGTGCCAGCACCACCTCTCGGGGGACTGAAGCTTTCTTT
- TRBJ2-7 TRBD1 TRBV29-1 CSVAGTGKVEQYF TGCAGCGTCGCCGGGACAGGGAAAGTCGAGCAGTACTTC
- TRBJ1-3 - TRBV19 CASSRTVSGNTIYF TGTGCCAGTAGTAGGACAGTGTCTGGAAACACCATATATTTT
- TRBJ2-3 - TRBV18 CASSPTRAEGTDTQYF TGTGCCAGCTCACCGACCCGGGCGGAGGGCACAGATACGCAGTATTTT
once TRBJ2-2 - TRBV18 CASSRTWGGTGELFF TGTGCCAGCTCACGTACGTGGGGCGGCACCGGGGAGCTGTTTTTT
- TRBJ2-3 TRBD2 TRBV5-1 CASSFGLAQDTQYF TGCGCCAGCAGCTTCGGACTAGCCCAAGATACGCAGTATTTT
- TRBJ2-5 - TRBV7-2 CASTRPGLQETQYF TGTGCCAGCACCCGGCCAGGCTTACAAGAGACCCAGTACTTC
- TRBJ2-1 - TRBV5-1 CASSLEGQTYNEQFF TGCGCCAGCAGCTTGGAAGGACAGACCTACAATGAGCAGTTCTTC
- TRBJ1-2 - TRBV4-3 CASSQDPGANYGYTF TGCGCCAGCAGCCAAGATCCGGGAGCTAACTATGGCTACACCTTC
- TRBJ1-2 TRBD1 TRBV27 CASSPGQGGGYGYTF TGTGCCAGCAGCCCGGGACAGGGGGGAGGCTATGGCTACACCTTC
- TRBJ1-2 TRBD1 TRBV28 CASTIGTAYGYTF TGTGCCAGCACCATCGGGACAGCCTATGGCTACACCTTC
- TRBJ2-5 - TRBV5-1 CASSSNAGPQETQYF TGCGCCAGCAGCTCTAATGCGGGCCCTCAAGAGACCCAGTACTTC
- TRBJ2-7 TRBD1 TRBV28 CASRGTGWGYEQYF TGTGCCAGCAGGGGGACAGGGTGGGGCTACGAGCAGTACTTC
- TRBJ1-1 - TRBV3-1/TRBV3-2 CASSSRGSEAFF TGTGCCAGCAGCAGCAGGGGTTCTGAAGCTTTCTTT
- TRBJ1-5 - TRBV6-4 CASSDSREFVRNQPQHF TGTGCCAGCAGTGACTCAAGGGAGTTCGTTCGCAATCAGCCCCAGCATTTT
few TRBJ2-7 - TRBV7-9 CASSLGRAYEQYF TGTGCCAGCAGCTTAGGGAGGGCCTACGAGCAGTACTTC
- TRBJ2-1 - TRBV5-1 CASSTLGGSYNEQFF TGCGCCAGCAGCACCTTGGGGGGCTCCTACAATGAGCAGTTCTTC
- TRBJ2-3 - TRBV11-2 CASSFAGADTQYF TGTGCCAGCAGCTTTGCGGGCGCAGATACGCAGTATTTT
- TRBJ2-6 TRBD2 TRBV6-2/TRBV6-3 CASSSIAGGGSSGANVLTF TGTGCCAGCAGTTCCATAGCGGGAGGAGGGTCCTCTGGGGCCAACGTCCTGACTTTC
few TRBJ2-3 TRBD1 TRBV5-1 CASRTTGQSTDTQYF TGCGCCAGCCGGACGACAGGGCAGAGCACAGATACGCAGTATTTT
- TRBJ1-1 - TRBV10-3 CAISGQGMNSEAFF TGTGCCATCAGTGGCCAGGGCATGAACAGTGAAGCTTTCTTT
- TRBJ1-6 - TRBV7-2 CASSLVLLSSYNSPLHF TGTGCCAGCAGCTTAGTACTCCTGAGCTCCTATAATTCACCCCTCCACTTT
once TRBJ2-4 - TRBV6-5 CASGWFSGSKNIQYF TGTGCCAGCGGGTGGTTTTCGGGGTCCAAAAACATTCAGTACTTC
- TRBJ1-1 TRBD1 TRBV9 CASSPGQASNTEAFF TGTGCCAGCAGCCCAGGACAGGCCTCGAACACTGAAGCTTTCTTT
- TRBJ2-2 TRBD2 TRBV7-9 CASSLIKLAGGPNTGELFF TGTGCCAGCAGCTTAATTAAACTAGCGGGAGGACCGAACACCGGGGAGCTGTTTTTT
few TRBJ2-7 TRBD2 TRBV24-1 CATSDLQLERLGEGREQYF TGTGCCACCAGTGATTTGCAACTCGAGAGGTTGGGGGAGGGCCGTGAGCAGTACTTC
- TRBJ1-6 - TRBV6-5 CAIAPGYDSPLHF TGTGCCATCGCCCCAGGATACGACTCACCCCTCCACTTT